This T cell receptor beta chain was identified during a study of T cell changes during pregnancy in multiple sclerosis. Trimming pared 3 bases from V and 2 bases from J, leaving 12 bases between. Germline CDR1 and CDR2: MNHEY and SMNVEV (reference sequence). This CDR3 is 15 amino acids long. The assay was immunoSEQ multiplex PCR, and TCRdb's table has in-frame clones only and misses some. The data hold roughly 89,000 clones, with about 93% observed a single time. Specimen: peripheral blood, collected after pregnancy. The receptor was isolated from a female donor in good health, enrolled as a control in a pregnancy study. The chain combines TRBV27 with TRBJ2-3; no firm D call. The CDR3 sequence: CASSFGSGATDTQYF. CDR3 in DNA: TGTGCCAGCAGTTTCGGGTCTGGCGCCACAGATACGCAGTATTTT.